The T cell receptor (beta chain) described here comes from a study of cytomegalovirus exposure and HLA in healthy donors. General study findings and limits: Specific recognition of CMV antigens was confirmed in vitro for a few chains (all CMV-associated). Using the classifier, cytomegalovirus status was reportedly diagnosed with high specificity and sensitivity.

With respect to this clone: Its cognate antigen is unknown.

Some clones are missing from TCRdb's copy, which holds only in-frame ones; the method was immunoSEQ multiplex PCR. The data show about 200,000 clones, more than 75% seen once. V shed 4 bases and J shed 1 base, with 8 bases lying between them. Per germline, CDR1 SGDLS and CDR2 YYNGEE. This CDR3 region has 13 residues. The V gene is TRBV9, the J gene TRBJ1-1; D unresolved. What was sequenced was PBMCs. The TCR originated in a woman between 18 and 29 years old in good health and CMV-seronegative. CDR3 sequence reads: CASSLRQNTEAFF. The CDR3 region has the DNA TGTGCCAGCAGCCTTCGACAGAACACTGAAGCTTTCTTT.